This T cell receptor (beta chain) derives from a study of T cells in Graves' hyperthyroidism and ophthalmopathy. Study-level findings and limits: Clonotypes that were expanded in thyroid above 0.001 mostly appeared in blood too.

This clonotype was counted a single time. The antigen remains unidentified. Newly diagnosed hyperthyroidism patients aged 18 to 65 years had disease lasting under 2 months. Clinical symptoms, serum thyroxine and TRAb, thyroid ultrasound and orbital computed tomography together formed the diagnostic basis. Amplification targeted TCR beta CDR3 regions from RNA transcripts. RT-PCR in the first round (using the HTBI primer set) targeted the TCR CDR3. Using its own MiXCR run on the multiplex PCR reads, TCRdb lists one record per CDR3 protein. The profile shows approximately 710,000 distinct CDR3 sequences, 17% of them singletons. The CDR3 runs to 14 residues. Trimming cost V 4 bases and J 3 bases, with 10 bases left between them. The V gene's germline CDR1 is MNHNS and CDR2 SASEGT.

The sequencing sample was made of blood. The rearrangement links TRBV6-1 to TRBJ2-1; possibly TRBD2 for D (5 bases). The source of this sequence is a man aged 50-60 years with Graves' hyperthyroidism. CDR3 sequence reads: CASSAGNLYNEQFF. The CDR3 coding sequence is TGTGCCAGCAGTGCGGGGAACCTCTACAATGAGCAGTTCTTC.